This T cell receptor beta chain was documented in a study of cytomegalovirus exposure and HLA in healthy donors. Primers: 60 Vbeta forward and 13 Jbeta reverse. Produced via immunoSEQ multiplex PCR; TCRdb's table is partial and in-frame only. The table lists tens of thousands of clones, about 82% of them singletons. Germline CDR1 is SGDLS and CDR2 is YYNGEE. The CDR3 spans 13 residues. Trimming took 3 bases from V and 9 from J, leaving 13 bases between them. As concerns this clone: Its specificity is not known.

Findings and caveats of the study: What a later analysis reportedly showed was that an Asian-associated ancestry cluster had fewer N-insertions than the roughly 700-donor mean.

The chain recombines TRBV9 with TRBJ2-1; weak D call: TRBD2 (5 bases). The receptor was isolated from a woman younger than 45 in good health and CMV-seronegative. The specimen was PBMCs. The CDR3, as DNA: TGTGCCAGCAGCGCCCGGGGAAGCGGTGAGCAGTTCTTC. It translates to CASSARGSGEQFF.